These 13 T cell receptor beta chains were sequenced from one sample in a study of shared clonotypes between healthy human individuals. Here immunoSEQ multiplex PCR was the method, and the copy in TCRdb shows in-frame clones only, minus some. Of under 600,000 clones listed, about 96% are singletons. The sequenced sample was naive CD4+ T cells sorted from blood. Subset defined: CD45RA+ positively selected. These receptors were obtained from a woman aged 30 to 39 in good health.

This chain uses TRBV7-9 with TRBJ1-5; D gene ambiguous. This CDR3 region has 14 residues. Germline V gives CDR1 SEHNR, CDR2 FQNEAQ (reference sequence). V was trimmed by 5 bases and J by 0 bases, leaving 8 bases between them. Here the CDR3 DNA reads TGTGCCAGCAGCACAGAGTATAGCAATCAGCCCCAGCATTTT. Its protein is CASSTEYSNQPQHF.

V is TRBV15 and J is TRBJ2-5; possibly TRBD1 or TRBD2 for D (5 bases each). The J call is uncertain, as TRBJ2-7 better fits the DNA end. Germline values: CDR1 LNHNV, CDR2 YYDKDF (reference sequence). The CDR3 totals 16 residues. As DNA, the CDR3 is TGTGCCACCGCATTATGGGAGCGAGGGGTTGAATACGAGCAGTACTTC. Its translation is CATALWERGVEYEQYF.

The V gene is TRBV14, the J gene TRBJ2-1; no clear D. Germline CDR1 and CDR2: SGHDN and FVKESK. V lost 0 bases and J lost 9, with 3 bases in between. There are 11 residues in the CDR3. DNA of the CDR3: TGTGCCAGCAGCCAAGACACTGAGCAGTTCTTC. Translation gives CASSQDTEQFF.

The V and J genes are TRBV18 and TRBJ1-2; tentatively, D is TRBD1 (5 bases). The germline CDR1 and CDR2 sequences are KGHSH and LQKENI. The CDR3 extends over 16 amino acids. V lost 3 bases and J 4 bases, leaving 18 bases between the germline ends. CDR3 protein: CASSPSGQGWSYGYTF. CDR3 DNA sequence: TGTGCCAGCTCACCTTCAGGGCAGGGATGGAGCTATGGCTACACCTTC.

The V gene is TRBV6-1, the J gene TRBJ2-7, with 11 nucleotides matching TRBD2. The germline gives CDR1 MNHNS, CDR2 SASEGT. Losses at the gene ends were 7 bases for V and 2 bases for J; bases not matched to a gene: 7. This CDR3 spans 15 amino acids. As DNA, the CDR3 is TGTGCCAGCACCAGTACTAGCGGGGGAGCCTACGAGCAGTACTTC. The encoded protein is CASTSTSGGAYEQYF.

V and J are TRBV5-1 and TRBJ2-3, with a possible D match to TRBD2 (6 bases). V was clipped by 0 bases and J by 5 bases, with 10 bases between them. The length of the CDR3 is 14 residues. Germline CDR1 and CDR2: SGHRS and YFSETQ. CDR3 amino acids: CASSLGLEVDTQYF. For the CDR3, the DNA is TGCGCCAGCAGCTTGGGACTAGAGGTAGATACGCAGTATTTT.

Only one count was recorded for this clone. This sequence joins TRBV29-1 and TRBJ2-7, with TRBD1 identical over 7 bases. The CDR3 runs to 14 residues. CDR1 SQVTM and CDR2 ANQGSEA come from the germline V gene. J lost 1 base, V lost 5 bases, and 8 bases had no gene match. CDR3 in DNA: TGCAGCGTTAAGGGACAGACCTTTTCCTACGAGCAGTACTTC. As protein: CSVKGQTFSYEQYF.

The rearrangement uses TRBV5-4 and TRBJ2-1, with 8 bases aligning to TRBD2. This CDR3 has 15 amino acids. V was clipped by 0 bases and J by 1 base; unmatched bases: 0. Germline-derived CDR1 and CDR2 are SGHNT and YYREEE (reference sequence). The CDR3 protein is CASSLASGSYNEQFF. The CDR3 nucleotides are TGTGCCAGCAGCTTGGCTAGCGGGTCCTACAATGAGCAGTTCTTC.

This chain links TRBV7-2 with TRBJ2-1; 13 bases agree with TRBD2. Germline V gene lookup returns CDR1 SGHTA and CDR2 FQGNSA. The CDR3 length is 15 residues. The V gene end was trimmed by 7 bases and the J gene end by 3 bases; junction bases not matched to a gene: 3. The CDR3 loop is CASTGLAGNYNEQFF. CDR3 bases: TGTGCCAGCACGGGACTAGCGGGAAACTACAATGAGCAGTTCTTC.

The chain has TRBV6-6 and TRBJ2-5, with unresolved D. The tail of the sequence fits TRBJ2-7 better, so the J call may be wrong. Germline V gives CDR1 MNHNY, CDR2 SVGAGI (reference sequence). The CDR3 has 12 amino acids. The CDR3 region is CASSSGPYEQYF. In nucleotides, the CDR3 is TGTGCCAGCAGTTCCGGGCCCTACGAGCAGTACTTC.

A single count supports this clone. The V call is TRBV7-4, the J call TRBJ2-1; the D is unclear. From germline, CDR1 is SGHVT and CDR2 SQSDAQ. Trimming pared 3 bases from V and 10 bases from J, leaving 16 bases between. This CDR3 has 14 amino acids. Here the CDR3 reads CASSFSRMCREQFF. The CDR3 nucleotides are TGTGCCAGCAGCTTCTCGCGGATGTGTCGCGAGCAGTTCTTC.

There are a few counts of this clone. This chain connects TRBV29-1 to TRBJ2-7; 9 bases map to TRBD1. V was clipped by 6 bases and J by 7 bases; unmatched bases: 10. Per germline, CDR1 SQVTM and CDR2 ANQGSEA. This CDR3 has 13 residues. The CDR3 DNA reads TGCAGCGTCAGACAGGGGGATTTTGGAGAGCAGTACTTC. Translating gives CSVRQGDFGEQYF.

The chain joins TRBV2 to TRBJ2-5; possible D gene TRBD1, 5 bases. V was trimmed by 10 bases and J by 4 bases, leaving 16 bases between them. Germline V CDR1 and CDR2: SNHLY, FYNNEI. CDR3 length: 13 residues. CDR3 protein: CATHRQFGETQYF. Written as DNA, the CDR3 is TGTGCCACCCACCGACAGTTTGGAGAGACCCAGTACTTC.